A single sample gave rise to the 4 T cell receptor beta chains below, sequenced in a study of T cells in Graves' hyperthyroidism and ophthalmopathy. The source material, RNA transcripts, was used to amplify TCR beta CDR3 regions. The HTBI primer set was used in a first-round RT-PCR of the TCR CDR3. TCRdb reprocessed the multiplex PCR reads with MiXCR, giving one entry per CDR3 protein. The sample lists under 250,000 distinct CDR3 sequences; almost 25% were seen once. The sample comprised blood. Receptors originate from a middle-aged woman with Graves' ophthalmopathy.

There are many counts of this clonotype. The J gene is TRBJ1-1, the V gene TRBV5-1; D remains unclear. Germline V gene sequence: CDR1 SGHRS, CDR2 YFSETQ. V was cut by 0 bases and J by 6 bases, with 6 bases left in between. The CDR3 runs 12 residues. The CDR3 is CASSLDGPEAFF. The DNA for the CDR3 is TGCGCCAGCAGCTTGGACGGCCCTGAAGCTTTCTTT.

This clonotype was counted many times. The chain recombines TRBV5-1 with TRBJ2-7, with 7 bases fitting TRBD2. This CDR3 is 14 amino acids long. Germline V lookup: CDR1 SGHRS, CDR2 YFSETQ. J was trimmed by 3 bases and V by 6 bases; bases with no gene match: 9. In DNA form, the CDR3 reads TGCGCCAGCAACCCGGGGACGGGGGGCTACGAGCAGTACTTC. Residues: CASNPGTGGYEQYF.

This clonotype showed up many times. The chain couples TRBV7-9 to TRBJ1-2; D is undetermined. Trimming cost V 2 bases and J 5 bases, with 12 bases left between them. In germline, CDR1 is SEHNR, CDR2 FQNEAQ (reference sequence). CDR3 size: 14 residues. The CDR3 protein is CASSLSSNYYGYTF. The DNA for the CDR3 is TGTGCCAGCAGCTTATCAAGCAATTATTATGGCTACACCTTC.

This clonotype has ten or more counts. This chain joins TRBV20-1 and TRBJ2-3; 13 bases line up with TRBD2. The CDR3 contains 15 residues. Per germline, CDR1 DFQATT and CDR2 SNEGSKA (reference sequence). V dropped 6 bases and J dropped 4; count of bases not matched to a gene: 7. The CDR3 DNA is TGCAGTGCCTACGGACTAGCGGGAGATCCAGATACGCAGTATTTT. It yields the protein CSAYGLAGDPDTQYF.